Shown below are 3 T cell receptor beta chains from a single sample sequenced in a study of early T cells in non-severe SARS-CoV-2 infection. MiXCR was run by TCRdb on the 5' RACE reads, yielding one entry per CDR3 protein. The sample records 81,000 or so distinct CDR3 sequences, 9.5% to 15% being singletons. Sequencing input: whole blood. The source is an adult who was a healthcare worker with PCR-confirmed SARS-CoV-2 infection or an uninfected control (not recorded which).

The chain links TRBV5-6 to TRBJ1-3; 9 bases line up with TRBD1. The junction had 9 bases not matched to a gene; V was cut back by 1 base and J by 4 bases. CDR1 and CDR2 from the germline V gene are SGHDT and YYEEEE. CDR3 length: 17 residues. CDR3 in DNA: TGTGCCAGCAGCTTGTACGGGACAGGGATTGTCGGAAACACCATATATTTT. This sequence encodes CASSLYGTGIVGNTIYF. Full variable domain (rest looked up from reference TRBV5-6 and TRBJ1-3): DAGVTQSPTHLIKTRGQQVTLRCSPKSGHDTVSWYQQALGQGPQFIFQYYEEEERQRGNFPDRFSGHQFPNYSSELNVNALLLGDSALYLCASSLYGTGIVGNTIYFGEGSWLTVV.

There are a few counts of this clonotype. CDR3 in DNA: TGTGCCAGCAGTTACGTGGACAGGGACAATGAGCAGTTCTTC. Translating gives CASSYVDRDNEQFF. The chain has TRBV6-5 and TRBJ2-1, with 8 nucleotides matching TRBD1. Trimming took 2 bases from V and 5 from J; bases not matched to a gene: 2. CDR1 and CDR2 (germline): MNHEY, SVGAGI. The length of the CDR3 is 14 residues.

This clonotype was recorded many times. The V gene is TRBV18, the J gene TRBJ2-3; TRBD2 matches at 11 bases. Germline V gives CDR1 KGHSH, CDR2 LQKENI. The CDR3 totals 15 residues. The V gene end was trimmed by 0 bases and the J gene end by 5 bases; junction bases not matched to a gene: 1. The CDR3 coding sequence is TGTGCCAGCTCACCACCGACTAGCGGGAAAGATACGCAGTATTTT. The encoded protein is CASSPPTSGKDTQYF.